This is a list of T cell receptor beta chains from one sample in a study of T cells after somatic rescue of genetic block. TCRdb's table, derived via immunoSEQ multiplex PCR, lists solely in-frame clones and lacks some. The data hold 110,000 or so clones, with around nine tenths observed a single time. The sequencing sample was made of peripheral blood mononuclear cells (PBMCs). These receptors came from a woman younger than 35. CDR3s include the opening cysteine and the closing phenylalanine or tryptophan. Fields, in order: clone size, J gene, D gene, V gene, CDR3 DNA, CDR3 protein. The D gene is left open where the match is weak. Expanded clones get a size class; other rows say once, few or many, or leave the size out.

- TRBJ2-7 TRBD1 TRBV6-1 TGTGCCAGCAGTGAAATCCCCGGCGACAGGGGCCACGAGCAGTACTTC CASSEIPGDRGHEQYF
- TRBJ2-2 TRBD2 TRBV14 TGTGCCAGCAGCCTAGCGGGGTCTACCGGGGAGCTGTTTTTT CASSLAGSTGELFF
- TRBJ2-7 TRBD1 TRBV7-9 TGTGCCAGCAGCTTAACTCTTCAGGGGGCTGGGTACGAGCAGTACTTC CASSLTLQGAGYEQYF
- TRBJ1-4 TRBD1 TRBV28 TGTGCCAGCAGTTTGAGATTCGGACAGGGTGATGAAAAACTGTTTTTT CASSLRFGQGDEKLFF
- TRBJ2-7 - TRBV20-1 TGCAGTGCTAGGTCCGGGGTTGAGCAGTACTTC CSARSGVEQYF
- TRBJ2-7 TRBD1 TRBV28 TGTGCCAGCAGTTTACATACGGGACAGGGACGGAACGAGCAGTACTTC CASSLHTGQGRNEQYF
- TRBJ2-2 TRBD1 TRBV25-1 TGTGCCAGCAGAGGGACAGTAAACACCGGGGAGCTGTTTTTT CASRGTVNTGELFF
- TRBJ1-1 - TRBV7-2 TGTGCCAGCAGCTTAGCGCGACAGGCTGGTGAAGCTTTCTTT CASSLARQAGEAFF
- TRBJ2-3 TRBD1 TRBV5-5 TGTGCCAGCAGCTTGCCCGGGGACAGTCCATCAGATACGCAGTATTTT CASSLPGDSPSDTQYF
- TRBJ2-1 - TRBV7-8 TGTGCCAGCACGGGTCGAAGGGGGGGCCCTGGGAGCTCCTACAATGAGCAGTTCTTC CASTGRRGGPGSSYNEQFF
- TRBJ2-3 - TRBV4-2 TGTGCCAGCAGCCAAACGGGCGGCGGCACAGATACGCAGTATTTT CASSQTGGGTDTQYF
- TRBJ2-1 TRBD1 TRBV5-4 TGTGCCAGCAGCTTCCTAAGGGGGCCCTTATTCGAGCAGTTCTTC CASSFLRGPLFEQFF
- TRBJ2-7 - TRBV9 TGTGCCAGCAGCCCGCGTCCGGGCTACGAGCAGTACTTC CASSPRPGYEQYF
- TRBJ2-3 - TRBV13 TGTGCCAGCAGCCTAAGGGGGGGTGGAGATACGCAGTATTTT CASSLRGGGDTQYF
- TRBJ2-2 - TRBV5-1 TGCGCCAGCAGCTTGGCAGGGGCGGACACCGGGGAGCTGTTTTTT CASSLAGADTGELFF
- TRBJ2-7 - TRBV5-1 TGCGCCAGCAGCTACGACAGCTACGAGCAGTACTTC CASSYDSYEQYF
- TRBJ2-1 TRBD1 TRBV6-1 TGTGCCAGCAGTGAAAGGCCCGACAGGGGATCCAATGAGCAGTTCTTC CASSERPDRGSNEQFF
few TRBJ1-3 - TRBV4-1 TGCGCCAGCAGCCAAGCAGGCTCTGGAAACACCATATATTTT CASSQAGSGNTIYF
- TRBJ2-7 - TRBV28 TGTGCCAGCAGTCCTTCCGGGACTCCTTCCTACGAGCAGTACTTC CASSPSGTPSYEQYF
- TRBJ2-1 TRBD2 TRBV5-4 TGTGCCAGCAGCCCGGGGGGGAGCTCCTACAATGAGCAGTTCTTC CASSPGGSSYNEQFF
once TRBJ2-5 TRBD2 TRBV7-2 TGTGCCAGCAGCGAAGGACTAGCGGGGGGGCGGGAAGAGACCCAGTACTTC CASSEGLAGGREETQYF
- TRBJ2-3 - TRBV5-6 TGTGCCAGCAGCTTAGGACTACACACAGATACGCAGTATTTT CASSLGLHTDTQYF
- TRBJ1-1 - TRBV29-1 TGCAGCGTTGAAGTTTATGCCAGTCTCGGCACTGAAGCTTTCTTT CSVEVYASLGTEAFF
once TRBJ2-4 - TRBV7-9 TGTGCCAGCAGCTTAGAGGGACAAGGCAAAAACATTCAGTACTTC CASSLEGQGKNIQYF
- TRBJ2-4 TRBD1 TRBV7-9 TGTGCCAGCAGCCCCGACAGGGTTCTTGCCAAAAACATTCAGTACTTC CASSPDRVLAKNIQYF
- TRBJ1-2 TRBD1 TRBV7-9 TGTGCCAGCAGCTCCCCCGGGACAGCTGGCTTCGGCTACACCTTC CASSSPGTAGFGYTF
- TRBJ1-3 TRBD1 TRBV6-5 TGTGCCAGCAGACCGACAGGGGCCGGAAACACCATATATTTT CASRPTGAGNTIYF
- TRBJ1-2 - TRBV5-4 TGTGCCAGCAGCCGACAGGCGGTCTATGGCTACACCTTC CASSRQAVYGYTF
- TRBJ2-7 - TRBV27 TGTGCCAGCAGTCCAGGATTTGTGGGGACCTACGAGCAGTACTTC CASSPGFVGTYEQYF
- TRBJ1-5 - TRBV6-6 TGTGCCAGCAGGAAACTGAGCAATCAGCCCCAGCATTTT CASRKLSNQPQHF
- TRBJ2-3 TRBD2 TRBV7-7 TGTGCCAGCAGCTTGACTAGCGGGGGGACGAGCACAGATACGCAGTATTTT CASSLTSGGTSTDTQYF
- TRBJ1-6 - TRBV6-5 TGTGCCAGCAGTTACGCGAACAGCTATAATTCACCCCTCCACTTT CASSYANSYNSPLHF
- TRBJ2-7 TRBD1 TRBV18 TGTGCCAGCTCACCAGGGACAGGGACCTCCTACGAGCAGTACTTC CASSPGTGTSYEQYF
few TRBJ2-3 - TRBV28 TGTGCCAGCAGTTTATGGGACGATGGCACAGATACGCAGTATTTT CASSLWDDGTDTQYF
- TRBJ2-7 - TRBV7-2 TGTGCCAGCAGGAGAGGGACATACGAGCAGTACTTC CASRRGTYEQYF